These 18 T cell receptor beta chains share one sample of origin, sequenced in a study of tumor T cells in aggressive B-cell lymphoma. The protocol was immunoSEQ multiplex PCR, while the TCRdb copy is restricted to in-frame clones and leaves out a portion. The repertoire holds under 3,500 clones, with roughly two thirds as singletons. Material for sequencing was tumor tissue. The receptors here all came from an adult with diffuse large B cell lymphoma.

This clone was recorded a few times. The chain couples TRBV18 to TRBJ2-7; TRBD2 aligns across 8 bases. Trimming at V came to 1 base and at J to 0 bases, leaving 5 bases not matched to a gene. The CDR3 runs to 16 residues. Germline V lookup: CDR1 KGHSH, CDR2 LQKENI. CDR3 nucleotides: TGTGCCAGCTCACCACGATTAGCGGGGAGCTCCTACGAGCAGTACTTC. It is translated as CASSPRLAGSSYEQYF.

This sequence joins TRBV2 and TRBJ2-3; the match to TRBD2 covers 16 bases. This CDR3 region has 18 residues. Per the germline V gene, CDR1 is SNHLY and CDR2 is FYNNEI. V lost 8 bases and J lost 3; bases outside the gene matches: 11. The CDR3 sequence is CASGGLAGGPFGTDTQYF. DNA for the CDR3: TGTGCCAGCGGGGGACTAGCGGGAGGGCCTTTCGGGACAGATACGCAGTATTTT.

This chain links TRBV7-2 with TRBJ1-4; 7 nucleotides match TRBD1. Germline CDR1 reads SGHTA; CDR2 reads FQGNSA. The CDR3 is 15 amino acids. With 6 bases clipped from V and 4 bases from J, the junction kept 8 bases outside the gene matches. CDR3 sequence reads: CASRGGGDNNEKLFF. The CDR3 coding sequence is TGTGCCAGCAGAGGAGGGGGCGACAATAATGAAAAACTGTTTTTT.

This clone appeared a few times. The J gene is TRBJ1-3, the V gene TRBV9; 10 positions agree with TRBD1. This CDR3 is 17 amino acids long. Looked up from germline, CDR1 is SGDLS and CDR2 is YYNGEE. V gave up 4 bases and J gave up 0 bases; unmatched junction bases: 7. CDR3: CASSSRTGGRSGNTIYF. CDR3 coding DNA: TGTGCCAGCAGCAGTAGGACAGGGGGACGCTCTGGAAACACCATATATTTT.

The chain combines TRBV5-1 with TRBJ2-5, with 13 bases aligning to TRBD2. The CDR3 length is 15 residues. With 6 bases clipped from V and 1 base from J, the junction kept 3 bases outside the gene matches. CDR1 is SGHRS and CDR2 is YFSETQ in the germline V gene. The CDR3: CASKLAGGPQETQYF. The CDR3 DNA reads as TGCGCCAGCAAACTAGCGGGAGGGCCCCAAGAGACCCAGTACTTC.

V gene TRBV5-1 combines with J gene TRBJ2-6, with a weak D call TRBD2 (6 bases). V shed 0 bases and J shed 1 base, with 14 bases lying between them. The CDR3 has 18 amino acids. Germline V gene data show CDR1 as SGHRS and CDR2 as YFSETQ. The CDR3 DNA reads as TGCGCCAGCAGCTTGGTCATGGGAGGCCTTTCTGGGGCCAACGTCCTGACTTTC. Amino acid sequence: CASSLVMGGLSGANVLTF.

The chain's CDR3 is CASTEGDYQPQHF. CDR3 bases: TGTGCCAGCACCGAGGGGGATTATCAGCCCCAGCATTTT. The chain uses TRBV7-9 and TRBJ1-5, with D maybe TRBD1 (6 bases). The CDR3 contains 13 residues. Germline V CDR1 and CDR2: SEHNR, FQNEAQ (reference sequence). V lost 7 bases and J 5 bases, leaving 12 bases between the germline ends.

This clone is large by share. The J gene is TRBJ2-5, the V gene TRBV2; D uncertain. The CDR3 extends over 13 amino acids. Between the trimmed V and J ends, which lost 3 bases and 2 bases, there was a span of 7 bases. Germline CDR1 is SNHLY and CDR2 is FYNNEI. As DNA, the CDR3 is TGTGCCAGCAGTGAGGGCAGTCAAGAGACCCAGTACTTC. Translation gives CASSEGSQETQYF.

J is TRBJ1-2 and V is TRBV6-1; D gene uncertain. The germline V gene encodes CDR1 MNHNS and CDR2 SASEGT. The CDR3 contains 14 residues. V lost 6 bases to trimming and J lost 0 bases, with 11 bases between them. CDR3 residues: CASSRSATNYGYTF. DNA for the CDR3: TGTGCCAGCAGCCGGAGCGCGACTAACTATGGCTACACCTTC.

Remarks on this clone: Germline is not matched at one junction end, which may reflect a read error. This sequence joins TRBV5-6 and TRBJ2-1; 9 positions agree with TRBD2. The CDR3 runs 16 residues. Germline loops: CDR1 SGHDT, CDR2 YYEEEE. The CDR3 nucleotides read TGTGCTAGCAGCTTGTCAGGACTAGCGTTCTACAATGAGCAGTTCTTC. Translation gives CASSLSGLAFYNEQFF.

The chain has TRBV29-1 and TRBJ1-2; D uncertain. CDR3 length: 13 residues. The V gene lost 4 bases and the J gene lost 0 bases, with 9 bases spanning the gap. Per germline, CDR1 SQVTM and CDR2 ANQGSEA. Written as DNA, the CDR3 is TGCAGCGTTGTTAATCCTCCTAACTATGGCTACACCTTC. Encoded protein: CSVVNPPNYGYTF. Using reference TRBV29-1 and TRBJ1-2 for the parts outside the CDR3, the full variable domain is SAVISQKPSRDICQRGTSLTIQCQVDSQVTMMFWYRQQPGQSLTLIATANQGSEATYESGFVIDKFPISRPNLTFSTLTVSNMSPEDSSIYLCSVVNPPNYGYTFGSGTRLTVV.

The rearrangement uses TRBV4-1 and TRBJ1-5; TRBD1 agrees at 10 bases. This CDR3 comprises 14 residues. Germline lookup yields CDR1 MGHRA and CDR2 YSYEKL. V dropped 4 bases and J dropped 4; count of bases not matched to a gene: 1. The CDR3 nucleotides read TGCGCCAGCAGCCGGGACAGGGGAAATCAGCCCCAGCATTTT. Its protein product is CASSRDRGNQPQHF.

The chain employs TRBV10-3 and TRBJ2-5; TRBD2 matches at 10 bases. The J call is in doubt because the DNA end fits TRBJ2-7 better. From germline, CDR1 is ENHRY and CDR2 SYGVKD. The CDR3 runs 15 residues. CDR3 DNA: TGTGCCATCAGTGAAGGACTAGCGGCCGCCTACGAGCAGTACTTC. Its translation: CAISEGLAAAYEQYF.

The gene calls are TRBV2 and TRBJ1-6, with TRBD1 as a possible D gene (5 bases). Germline V gives CDR1 SNHLY, CDR2 FYNNEI. The CDR3 loop spans 15 amino acids. Trimming cost V 8 bases and J 9 bases, with 20 bases left between them. Here the CDR3 DNA reads TGTGCCAGCCTCAGGGAGGGAGGAAGAACTTCACCCCTCCACTTT. Protein sequence: CASLREGGRTSPLHF. Using reference TRBV2 and TRBJ1-6 for the parts outside the CDR3, the full variable domain is EPEVTQTPSHQVTQMGQEVILRCVPISNHLYFYWYRQILGQKVEFLVSFYNNEISEKSEIFDDQFSVERPDGSNFTLKIRSTKLEDSAMYFCASLREGGRTSPLHFGNGTRLTVT.

The chain links TRBV28 to TRBJ2-7; TRBD2 aligns across 12 bases. The CDR3 loop spans 16 amino acids. Germline CDR1 reads MDHEN; CDR2 reads SYDVKM. With 5 bases clipped from V and 7 bases from J, the junction kept 12 bases outside the gene matches. The CDR3 bases are TGTGCCAGCAGTGACCCTAGCGGGAGGGGGCGACGGGAGCAGTACTTC. Its protein is CASSDPSGRGRREQYF.

The chain combines TRBV6-4 with TRBJ1-1, with D possibly TRBD1 on 5 matching bases. The CDR3 extends over 14 amino acids. V lost 0 bases and J lost 4, with 9 bases in between. Germline values: CDR1 MRHNA, CDR2 SNTAGT. The CDR3 reads CASSDSPGITEAFF. The CDR3 DNA follows: TGTGCCAGCAGTGACTCGCCAGGGATCACTGAAGCTTTCTTT.

V usage is TRBV5-6 and J usage is TRBJ1-1; D perhaps matches TRBD1 (6 bases). The CDR3 runs to 16 residues. The V and J ends lost 7 bases and 4 bases respectively, with 23 bases between them. The germline V gene encodes CDR1 SGHDT and CDR2 YYEEEE. The CDR3 bases are TGTGCCAGCCTACAGGCGGGGGCCCAGTGGGGCACTGAAGCTTTCTTT. Encoded protein: CASLQAGAQWGTEAFF.

This chain joins TRBV28 and TRBJ1-4; D call uncertain. V shed 3 bases and J shed 7 bases, with 6 bases lying between them. The CDR3 spans 12 residues. Germline V gene lookup returns CDR1 MDHEN and CDR2 SYDVKM. The CDR3 loop reads CASSFPFEKLFF. CDR3 DNA sequence: TGTGCCAGCAGTTTCCCCTTTGAAAAACTGTTTTTT.